The clone carrying this T cell receptor beta chain was detected only once. What it recognizes is unknown. The record originates from a study of regulatory T cells. A couple of CD3G-deficient patients had more severe autoimmunity; all had some. Patients, 2 to 39 years old, had expanded memory T-cell proportions. Study observations and caveats: In patients, unique TRB V-J pairs were restricted and V/J usage skewed, especially in Tregs. Patient CD8+ T cells trended nonsignificantly toward lower Shannon entropy than control CD8+ cells.

The PCR used 52 TRBV and 13 TRBJ primers. The data were produced by immunoSEQ multiplex PCR, yet TCRdb's version contains in-frame clones alone and is incomplete. The sample shows several thousand clones, roughly 80% of them seen only once. Germline assignment: CDR1 MDHEN and CDR2 SYDVKM. J was trimmed by 2 bases and V by 6 bases; bases with no gene match: 7. The CDR3 spans 16 residues. Sequenced input: CD8+ T cells sorted from blood. V and J are TRBV28 and TRBJ2-7; 13 bases are a match to TRBD2. The sequence was collected from a child aged 5 to 17 with CD3G deficiency. CDR3 amino acids: CASSPGLAGDPYEQYF. The CDR3 DNA reads TGTGCCAGCAGCCCAGGACTAGCGGGAGATCCCTACGAGCAGTACTTC.